These 27 T cell receptor beta chains were sequenced from one sample in a study of shared clonotypes between healthy human individuals. Profiled with immunoSEQ multiplex PCR; TCRdb holds only in-frame clones, not every one. The table lists millions of clones, about 94% of them singletons, with 1.1% in the top ten. CD45RO-negative cells were positively selected for CCR7, leaving out terminally differentiated effector memory CD45RA+ cells. The sequenced sample was naive CD8+ T cells sorted from blood. The receptors derive from a man aged 18-30 years in good health.

This clone was detected once. The chain carries TRBV27 and TRBJ1-6; D gene unclear. This CDR3 is 15 amino acids long. V was clipped by 5 bases and J by 11 bases, with 19 bases between them. The germline gives CDR1 MNHEY, CDR2 SMNVEV (reference sequence). The CDR3 loop reads CASSLSPPGVTPLHF. The CDR3 DNA sequence: TGTGCCAGCAGTCTGTCTCCGCCAGGCGTAACACCCCTCCACTTT.

As concerns this clone: This same CDR3 is encoded by further DNA sequences in the sample. The gene calls are TRBV4-1 and TRBJ2-1; 8 positions agree with TRBD2. This CDR3 is 15 amino acids long. V trimming: 1 base; J trimming: 4 bases; junction bases outside the gene matches: 3. Germline V gene data show CDR1 as MGHRA and CDR2 as YSYEKL. The CDR3 loop is CASSQGLAPYNEQFF. CDR3 nucleotides: TGCGCCAGCAGCCAAGGACTAGCGCCTTACAATGAGCAGTTCTTC.

The genes are TRBV30 and TRBJ2-3; D remains unclear. This CDR3 has 13 residues. Germline V lookup: CDR1 GTSNPN, CDR2 SVGIG (reference sequence). V was cut by 5 bases and J by 3 bases, with 12 bases left in between. CDR3 coding DNA: TGTGCCTGGGTCCCCACCTTGACAGATACGCAGTATTTT. As protein: CAWVPTLTDTQYF.

CDR3 coding DNA: TGTGCCAGCAGTCTCGGACCAATCTATGGCTACACCTTC. This codes for CASSLGPIYGYTF. The chain employs TRBV27 and TRBJ1-2; no definite D call. Germline V gene data show CDR1 as MNHEY and CDR2 as SMNVEV (reference sequence). V was clipped by 5 bases and J by 4 bases, with 11 bases between them. CDR3 length: 13 residues.

This clone has just one count. The chain links TRBV7-8 to TRBJ2-1; no firm D call. This CDR3 comprises 14 residues. V was pared by 3 bases and J by 6 bases, with 12 bases between. Germline V gene lookup returns CDR1 SGHVS and CDR2 FQNEAQ. The CDR3 loop reads CASSFDPVSNEQFF. CDR3 coding DNA: TGTGCCAGCAGCTTCGATCCTGTGAGCAATGAGCAGTTCTTC.

The J gene is TRBJ2-7, the V gene TRBV5-1; no firm D call. In germline, CDR1 is SGHRS, CDR2 YFSETQ. This CDR3 region has 14 residues. Trimming shortened V by 0 bases and J by 2 bases, and 9 bases separated the two germline ends. Here the CDR3 DNA reads TGCGCCAGCAGCTTGGTGGGGTTAGCCTACGAGCAGTACTTC. It translates to CASSLVGLAYEQYF.

The V and J genes are TRBV7-6 and TRBJ2-1; D is tentatively TRBD1 or TRBD2 (5 bases each). The germline V gene encodes CDR1 SGHVS and CDR2 FNYEAQ. V was pared by 5 bases and J by 5 bases, with 7 bases between. This CDR3 comprises 12 residues. CDR3 DNA: TGTGCCAGCAGCCGGGGCGACAATGAGCAGTTCTTC. It translates to CASSRGDNEQFF.

The gene calls are TRBV29-1 and TRBJ2-1; 9 bases align to TRBD1. Germline CDR1 and CDR2: SQVTM and ANQGSEA. J gave up 0 bases and V 1 base, and 1 base lay outside the gene matches. This CDR3 spans 15 amino acids. CDR3 residues: CSVEGTGDSYNEQFF. In DNA form, the CDR3 reads TGCAGCGTTGAAGGGACAGGGGACTCCTACAATGAGCAGTTCTTC.

The V call is TRBV4-1, the J call TRBJ2-2; 9 bases are a match to TRBD1. This CDR3 is built from 15 residues. J lost 6 bases, V lost 0 bases, and 2 bases had no gene match. Germline values: CDR1 MGHRA, CDR2 YSYEKL. CDR3 nucleotide sequence: TGCGCCAGCAGCCAAGAAGGGACAGGGCCCGGGGAGCTGTTTTTT. Protein: CASSQEGTGPGELFF.

On this clone itself: The same CDR3 is also encoded by other DNA sequences in this sample. The chain recombines TRBV5-1 with TRBJ2-7; TRBD1 matches at 8 bases. The ends lost 4 bases at V and 4 bases at J; junction bases unmatched: 10. The CDR3 length is 15 residues. CDR1 is SGHRS, CDR2 YFSETQ, per germline. The CDR3 bases are TGCGCCAGCAGCCTAGGACAGGGTATTACTTACGAGCAGTACTTC. Its translation is CASSLGQGITYEQYF.

The chain uses TRBV4-1 and TRBJ2-3; weak D call: TRBD2 (5 bases). CDR3 length: 14 amino acids. From germline, CDR1 is MGHRA and CDR2 YSYEKL. V dropped 3 bases and J dropped 2 bases, with 9 bases sitting between them. CDR3 in DNA: TGCGCCAGCAGCCAGGACTCATTCACAGATACGCAGTATTTT. Its protein product is CASSQDSFTDTQYF.

V is TRBV11-2 and J is TRBJ2-1; 10 bases agree with TRBD2. Germline CDR1 is SGHAT and CDR2 is FQNNGV. The CDR3 is made up of 15 amino acids. V was pared by 4 bases and J by 8 bases, with 8 bases of the junction left unmatched. The CDR3 spells CASSSPSGGLDEQFF. DNA for the CDR3: TGTGCCAGCAGCTCGCCTAGCGGGGGTTTGGATGAGCAGTTCTTC.

The genes are TRBV5-1 and TRBJ2-7, with a possible D match to TRBD1 (5 bases). Germline-derived CDR1 and CDR2 are SGHRS and YFSETQ. The V end was cut by 3 bases, the J end by 7 bases, with 11 bases between. The CDR3 loop spans 12 amino acids. Here the CDR3 DNA reads TGCGCCAGCAGCTCCTCAGGGTGGGAGCAGTACTTC. Amino acid sequence: CASSSSGWEQYF.

In regard to this clone: The same CDR3 also results from other DNA sequences found in this sample. For the CDR3, the DNA is TGTGCCAGCAGTGACCTTGGGAATTCACCCCTCCACTTT. It is translated as CASSDLGNSPLHF. The J gene is TRBJ1-6, the V gene TRBV6-1; D gene uncertain. The CDR3 spans 13 residues. Germline values: CDR1 MNHNS, CDR2 SASEGT. V was clipped by 3 bases and J by 7 bases, with 7 bases between them.

The chain uses TRBV2 and TRBJ1-3; D uncertain. Looked up from germline, CDR1 is SNHLY and CDR2 is FYNNEI. CDR3 size: 18 residues. Trimming left V 3 bases short and J 0 bases short, with 18 bases between. CDR3 residues: CASSELPSGTFSGNTIYF. The CDR3 DNA follows: TGTGCCAGCAGTGAGCTTCCGTCGGGTACCTTCTCTGGAAACACCATATATTTT.

The V gene is TRBV25-1, the J gene TRBJ2-1, with unresolved D. The CDR3 covers 11 residues. The V gene lost 3 bases and the J gene lost 12 bases, with 9 bases spanning the gap. Germline CDR1 and CDR2: MGHDK and SYGVNS. CDR3 sequence: CASSEDRRQFF. CDR3 in DNA: TGTGCCAGCAGTGAGGATAGGCGGCAGTTCTTC.

The CDR3 DNA is TGTGCCAGCAGCTTGTTGAAGGGGTTGGTCACCGGGGAGCTGTTTTTT. Protein product: CASSLLKGLVTGELFF. V usage is TRBV11-2 and J usage is TRBJ2-2, with a weak D call TRBD1 (5 bases). The CDR3 runs to 16 residues. Trimming took 3 bases from V and 4 from J, leaving 15 bases between them. In germline, CDR1 is SGHAT, CDR2 FQNNGV.

Concerning this clone: This sample also contains other DNA sequences that code for the same CDR3. V gene TRBV27 combines with J gene TRBJ2-7; 8 nucleotides agree with TRBD1. CDR1 is MNHEY, CDR2 SMNVEV, per germline (reference sequence). The CDR3 totals 13 residues. J lost 3 bases, V lost 5 bases, and 3 bases had no gene match. The CDR3 DNA sequence: TGTGCCAGCAGTCCGGGGACAGGCTACGAGCAGTACTTC. The encoded protein is CASSPGTGYEQYF.

The chain is built from TRBV6-9 and TRBJ2-7; TRBD1 matches at 9 bases. This CDR3 contains 16 residues. The junction had 11 bases not matched to a gene; V was cut back by 6 bases and J by 2 bases. Per the germline V gene, CDR1 is MNHGY and CDR2 is SVAAGI. CDR3 in DNA: TGTGCCAGCAGCCCCCGTAGGTGGGACAGGGCCTACGAGCAGTACTTC. This codes for CASSPRRWDRAYEQYF.

This chain uses TRBV7-9 with TRBJ2-7; a possible D gene is TRBD1 (6 bases). From germline, CDR1 is SEHNR and CDR2 FQNEAQ (reference sequence). V gave up 5 bases and J gave up 4 bases, with 12 bases separating them. The CDR3 contains 13 residues. In DNA form, the CDR3 reads TGTGCCAGCAGCGAGGGGGTTCGGTACGAGCAGTACTTC. Translation gives CASSEGVRYEQYF.

The chain uses TRBV10-3 and TRBJ2-5; TRBD1 might be the D (6 bases). The CDR3 extends over 12 amino acids. The V gene's germline CDR1 is ENHRY and CDR2 SYGVKD. Trimming took off 4 bases at V and 5 bases at J, with 8 bases between the two ends. This CDR3 reads CAISGGQETQYF. CDR3 sequence (DNA): TGTGCCATCAGTGGGGGGCAGGAGACCCAGTACTTC.

This sequence joins TRBV9 and TRBJ1-2, with TRBD1 matching over 8 bases. The CDR3 runs to 16 residues. V lost 3 bases and J lost 1; bases outside the gene matches: 8. Germline CDR1 is SGDLS and CDR2 is YYNGEE. The CDR3 DNA is TGTGCCAGCAGCGACCCCCCGGACAGGGTTAACTATGGCTACACCTTC. Translation: CASSDPPDRVNYGYTF. Based on the CDR3 plus reference TRBV9 and TRBJ1-2, the full variable domain is DSGVTQTPKHLITATGQRVTLRCSPRSGDLSVYWYQQSLDQGLQFLIQYYNGEERAKGNILERFSAQQFPDLHSELNLSSLELGDSALYFCASSDPPDRVNYGYTFGSGTRLTVV.

This chain joins TRBV5-1 and TRBJ2-5, with D hard to call. Germline V lookup: CDR1 SGHRS, CDR2 YFSETQ. This CDR3 contains 14 residues. The V end was cut by 1 base, the J end by 5 bases, with 12 bases between. CDR3 sequence reads: CASSLFTLLETQYF. As DNA, the CDR3 is TGCGCCAGCAGCTTGTTCACCCTCCTCGAGACCCAGTACTTC.

This rearrangement joins TRBV4-1 to TRBJ1-3, with TRBD1 matching over 7 bases. J gave up 0 bases and V 0 bases, and 5 bases lay outside the gene matches. CDR1 and CDR2 from the germline V gene are MGHRA and YSYEKL. The CDR3 sequence is 17 residues long. CDR3 nucleotide sequence: TGCGCCAGCAGCCAAGAGACAGGGCCTTTCTCTGGAAACACCATATATTTT. Amino acid sequence: CASSQETGPFSGNTIYF.

The chain combines TRBV6-1 with TRBJ1-2; 11 positions match TRBD1. V was clipped by 2 bases and J by 4 bases; unmatched bases: 6. In germline, CDR1 is MNHNS, CDR2 SASEGT. This CDR3 has 16 residues. CDR3 amino acids: CASSETDRGRSYGYTF. DNA of the CDR3: TGTGCCAGCAGTGAAACGGACAGGGGGCGCAGCTATGGCTACACCTTC.

On this clone: Other DNA sequences in the same sample also yield this CDR3. This chain joins TRBV4-1 and TRBJ2-7; 10 bases line up with TRBD2. J was trimmed by 0 bases and V by 2 bases; bases with no gene match: 1. Germline CDR1 and CDR2: MGHRA and YSYEKL. The CDR3 length is 15 residues. This chain's CDR3 is CASSQRLAGSYEQYF. In nucleotides, the CDR3 is TGCGCCAGCAGCCAAAGACTAGCGGGCTCCTACGAGCAGTACTTC.

Of note for this clone: Within the sample, other DNA sequences also encode this same CDR3. This chain uses TRBV4-1 with TRBJ2-7; D is unresolved. Germline V CDR1 and CDR2: MGHRA, YSYEKL. CDR3 length equals 14 residues. Deletions cut 0 bases from V and 2 bases from J, with 8 bases between. CDR3 coding DNA: TGCGCCAGCAGCCAAGAACTGGGAACCTACGAGCAGTACTTC. Amino acid sequence: CASSQELGTYEQYF.